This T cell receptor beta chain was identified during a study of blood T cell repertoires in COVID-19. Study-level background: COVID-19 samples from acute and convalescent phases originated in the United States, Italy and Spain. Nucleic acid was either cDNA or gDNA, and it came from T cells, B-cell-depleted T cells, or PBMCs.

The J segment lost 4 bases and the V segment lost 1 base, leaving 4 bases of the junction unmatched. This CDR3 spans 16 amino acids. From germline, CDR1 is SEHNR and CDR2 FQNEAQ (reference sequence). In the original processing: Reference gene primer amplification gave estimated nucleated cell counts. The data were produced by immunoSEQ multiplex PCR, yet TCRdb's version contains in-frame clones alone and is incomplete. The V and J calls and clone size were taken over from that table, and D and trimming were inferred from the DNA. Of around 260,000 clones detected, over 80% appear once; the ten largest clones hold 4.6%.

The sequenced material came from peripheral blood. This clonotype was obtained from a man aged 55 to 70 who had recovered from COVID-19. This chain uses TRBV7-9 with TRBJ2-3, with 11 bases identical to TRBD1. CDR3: CASSLGDRGFADTQYF. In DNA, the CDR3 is TGTGCCAGCAGCTTAGGGGACAGGGGGTTCGCAGATACGCAGTATTTT.